This is a list of T cell receptor beta chains from one sample in a study of blood T cell repertoires in COVID-19. Profiling relied on immunoSEQ multiplex PCR, and the TCRdb table lists in-frame clones only, not all of them. The data contain roughly 83,000 clones, more than 70% of them seen just once; the ten biggest clones take up around 7.8%. Source material: peripheral blood. The source is a man aged 50-59 years with active COVID-19. The CDR3 runs from the conserved cysteine through the conserved F or W. Rows may omit the clone size; those that give it use once, few, many or a size class.

J gene: TRBJ1-5
V gene: TRBV7-3
clone size: few
CDR3 length: 12
CDR3 protein: CASRSLEQPQHF

J gene: TRBJ2-7
V gene: TRBV13
clone size: -
CDR3 length: 15
CDR3 protein: CASRTGTVESYEQYF

J gene: TRBJ2-1
V gene: TRBV4-3
clone size: -
CDR3 length: 14
CDR3 protein: CASSQGRGDYEQFF

J gene: TRBJ2-1
V gene: TRBV4-2
clone size: few
CDR3 length: 16
CDR3 protein: CASSPQSGRVYNEQFF

J gene: TRBJ1-6
V gene: TRBV19
clone size: -
CDR3 length: 15
CDR3 protein: CASSTGTGLNSPLHF

J gene: TRBJ2-2
V gene: TRBV7-9
clone size: -
CDR3 length: 16
CDR3 protein: CASSTPGTANTGELFF

J gene: TRBJ1-5
V gene: TRBV7-6
clone size: -
CDR3 length: 16
CDR3 protein: CASSSSRDRVRQPQHF

J gene: TRBJ1-6
V gene: TRBV5-1
clone size: -
CDR3 length: 12
CDR3 protein: CASSFQNSPLHF

J gene: TRBJ1-3
V gene: TRBV9
clone size: few
CDR3 length: 16
CDR3 protein: CASSPGGTPSGNTIYF

J gene: TRBJ1-1
V gene: TRBV4-1
clone size: -
CDR3 length: 15
CDR3 protein: CASSQEAGVNTEAFF

J gene: TRBJ1-2
V gene: TRBV13
clone size: few
CDR3 length: 15
CDR3 protein: CASSLARTENYGYTF

J gene: TRBJ1-4
V gene: TRBV19
clone size: -
CDR3 length: 18
CDR3 protein: CASSIDSYPGQRNEKLFF

J gene: TRBJ2-3
V gene: TRBV5-1
clone size: once
CDR3 length: 17
CDR3 protein: CASSWGLAGGVADTQYF

J gene: TRBJ1-1
V gene: TRBV28
clone size: once
CDR3 length: 15
CDR3 protein: CASSYLDRMNTEAFF

J gene: TRBJ2-3
V gene: TRBV7-2
clone size: once
CDR3 length: 16
CDR3 protein: CASTRQGVGGTDTQYF

J gene: TRBJ1-6
V gene: TRBV18
clone size: -
CDR3 length: 17
CDR3 protein: CASSPRTASSYNSPLHF

J gene: TRBJ1-6
V gene: TRBV12-3/TRBV12-4
clone size: -
CDR3 length: 13
CDR3 protein: CASSLGGVPPLHF

J gene: TRBJ2-7
V gene: TRBV3-1/TRBV3-2
clone size: once
CDR3 length: 14
CDR3 protein: CASSQDRQGGEQYF

J gene: TRBJ2-5
V gene: TRBV28
clone size: -
CDR3 length: 15
CDR3 protein: CASSADRAGQETQYF

J gene: TRBJ1-2
V gene: TRBV10-3
clone size: -
CDR3 length: 13
CDR3 protein: CAISVGQPYGYTF

J gene: TRBJ2-3
V gene: TRBV3-1/TRBV3-2
clone size: -
CDR3 length: 14
CDR3 protein: CASSQWTSTDTQYF

J gene: TRBJ1-2
V gene: TRBV27
clone size: -
CDR3 length: 20
CDR3 protein: CASSLSLAGQGIPIGYGYTF

J gene: TRBJ2-5
V gene: TRBV19
clone size: -
CDR3 length: 13
CDR3 protein: CASSIGSYETQYF

J gene: TRBJ1-1
V gene: TRBV6-1
clone size: -
CDR3 length: 12
CDR3 protein: CASSEGAREAFF

J gene: TRBJ2-2
V gene: TRBV10-3
clone size: -
CDR3 length: 14
CDR3 protein: CAIGVAGDTGELFF

J gene: TRBJ1-1
V gene: TRBV27
clone size: -
CDR3 length: 15
CDR3 protein: CASSLTGAFDTEAFF

J gene: TRBJ1-4
V gene: TRBV24-1
clone size: -
CDR3 length: 16
CDR3 protein: CATSDSRGGGNEKLFF

J gene: TRBJ1-6
V gene: TRBV6-5
clone size: -
CDR3 length: 15
CDR3 protein: CASSYDFPRGSPLHF

J gene: TRBJ2-7
V gene: TRBV7-8
clone size: few
CDR3 length: 13
CDR3 protein: CASSRDYSLGQYF

J gene: TRBJ2-6
V gene: TRBV18
clone size: -
CDR3 length: 17
CDR3 protein: CASSRGQGGAGANVLTF

J gene: TRBJ1-1
V gene: TRBV3-1/TRBV3-2
clone size: -
CDR3 length: 11
CDR3 protein: CASSKQHEAFF

J gene: TRBJ2-7
V gene: TRBV7-9
clone size: -
CDR3 length: 18
CDR3 protein: CASSVATGLAGGLYEQYF

J gene: TRBJ2-3
V gene: TRBV7-9
clone size: -
CDR3 length: 16
CDR3 protein: CASSLQGLKSTDTQYF

J gene: TRBJ1-1
V gene: TRBV18
clone size: -
CDR3 length: 12
CDR3 protein: CASSPSNTEAFF

J gene: TRBJ1-3
V gene: TRBV19
clone size: -
CDR3 length: 16
CDR3 protein: CASSIPTGGLGNTIYF

J gene: TRBJ2-3
V gene: TRBV7-2
clone size: -
CDR3 length: 16
CDR3 protein: CASRRTFGGSTDTQYF

J gene: TRBJ1-5
V gene: TRBV11-2
clone size: -
CDR3 length: 15
CDR3 protein: CASSPGQGPIQPQHF

J gene: TRBJ2-6
V gene: TRBV28
clone size: -
CDR3 length: 17
CDR3 protein: CASSGSIRHSGANVLTF

J gene: TRBJ2-5
V gene: TRBV6-2/TRBV6-3
clone size: -
CDR3 length: 16
CDR3 protein: CASSYPLGADQETQYF

J gene: TRBJ2-3
V gene: TRBV27
clone size: -
CDR3 length: 15
CDR3 protein: CASSHKRSSTDTQYF

J gene: TRBJ2-7
V gene: TRBV19
clone size: -
CDR3 length: 14
CDR3 protein: CASSSAGIDSEQYF

J gene: TRBJ1-3
V gene: TRBV2
clone size: -
CDR3 length: 16
CDR3 protein: CASSVMGASSGNTIYF

J gene: TRBJ2-5
V gene: TRBV24-1
clone size: -
CDR3 length: 16
CDR3 protein: CATEVGLPDYQETQYF

J gene: TRBJ1-2
V gene: TRBV12-5
clone size: -
CDR3 length: 15
CDR3 protein: CASGRGQGSNYGYTF

J gene: TRBJ2-6
V gene: TRBV6-6
clone size: once
CDR3 length: 18
CDR3 protein: CASSRTGQGASGANVLTF

J gene: TRBJ2-5
V gene: TRBV18
clone size: -
CDR3 length: 13
CDR3 protein: CASSPFSGETQYF

J gene: TRBJ2-7
V gene: TRBV2
clone size: -
CDR3 length: 15
CDR3 protein: CASSERRQGVYEQYF

J gene: TRBJ2-7
V gene: TRBV28
clone size: -
CDR3 length: 11
CDR3 protein: CASSFRYEQYF

J gene: TRBJ2-2
V gene: TRBV18
clone size: -
CDR3 length: 15
CDR3 protein: CASSPAGNPTGELFF

J gene: TRBJ2-3
V gene: TRBV10-1
clone size: -
CDR3 length: 17
CDR3 protein: CASSDSGTGDSTDTQYF

J gene: TRBJ2-7
V gene: TRBV6-2/TRBV6-3
clone size: once
CDR3 length: 14
CDR3 protein: CASSYLQGTYEQYF

J gene: TRBJ1-6
V gene: TRBV4-2
clone size: -
CDR3 length: 14
CDR3 protein: CASSLGQDNSPLHF

J gene: TRBJ2-7
V gene: TRBV10-2
clone size: -
CDR3 length: 17
CDR3 protein: CASSESRSSPSSYEQYF

J gene: TRBJ1-1
V gene: TRBV27
clone size: few
CDR3 length: 15
CDR3 protein: CASSLKRGMNTEAFF

J gene: TRBJ2-7
V gene: TRBV7-9
clone size: -
CDR3 length: 14
CDR3 protein: CASSLEIRTNEQYF

J gene: TRBJ1-2
V gene: TRBV28
clone size: -
CDR3 length: 13
CDR3 protein: CASSLGVPAGYTF